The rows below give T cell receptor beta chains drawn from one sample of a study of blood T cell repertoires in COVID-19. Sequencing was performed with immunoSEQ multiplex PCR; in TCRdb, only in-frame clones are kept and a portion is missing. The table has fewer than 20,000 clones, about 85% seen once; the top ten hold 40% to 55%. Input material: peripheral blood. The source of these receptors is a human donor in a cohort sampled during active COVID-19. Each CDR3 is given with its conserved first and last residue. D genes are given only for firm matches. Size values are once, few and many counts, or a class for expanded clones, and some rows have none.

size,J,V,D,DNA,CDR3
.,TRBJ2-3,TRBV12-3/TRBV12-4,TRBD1,TGTGCCAGCAGCCGCCAACAGGGGGATACGCAGTATTTT,CASSRQQGDTQYF
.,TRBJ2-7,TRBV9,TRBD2,TGTGCCAGCAGCGTAGGCGAGGCTAGCGGCTACGAGCAGTACTTC,CASSVGEASGYEQYF
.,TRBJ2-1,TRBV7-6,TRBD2,TGTGCCAGCAGCTTCAGCGGGGCGGGGGGGTACAATGAGCAGTTCTTC,CASSFSGAGGYNEQFF
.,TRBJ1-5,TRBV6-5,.,TGTGCCAGCAGACCCCTAGCAGGGGAACAGCCCCAGCATTTT,CASRPLAGEQPQHF
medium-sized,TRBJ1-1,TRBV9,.,TGTGCCAGCAGCGTAATGGAGGAGAACACTGAAGCTTTCTTT,CASSVMEENTEAFF
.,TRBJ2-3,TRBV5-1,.,TGCGCCAGCAGCTTGGATCGGAGCACAGATACGCAGTATTTT,CASSLDRSTDTQYF
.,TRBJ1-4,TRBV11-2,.,TGTGCCAGCAGCCCCACCGGGGTTGAAAAACTGTTTTTT,CASSPTGVEKLFF
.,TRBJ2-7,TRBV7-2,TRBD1,TGTGCCAGCAGCGTGGGACAGGGGGAGGAGGAGCAGTACTTC,CASSVGQGEEEQYF
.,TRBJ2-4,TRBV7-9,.,TGTGCCAGCAGACTGACAGCGGCGGGGTCAGACATTCAGTACTTC,CASRLTAAGSDIQYF
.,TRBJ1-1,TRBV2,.,TGTGCCAGCAGTGCCGACAGTAACACTGAAGCTTTCTTT,CASSADSNTEAFF
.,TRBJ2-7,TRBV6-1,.,TGTGCCAGCAGTGAAACACGTGGCTACGAGCAGTACTTC,CASSETRGYEQYF
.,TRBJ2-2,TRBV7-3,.,TGTGCCAGCAGCTTAACTGCGCAGGCCACCGGGGAGCTGTTTTTT,CASSLTAQATGELFF
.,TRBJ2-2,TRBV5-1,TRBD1,TGCGCCAGCAGCTTGCAAGGGGGCAAGGGGGAGCTGTTTTTT,CASSLQGGKGELFF
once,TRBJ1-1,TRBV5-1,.,TGCGCCAGCAAGGGGACACCCGAGAACACTGAAGCTTTCTTT,CASKGTPENTEAFF
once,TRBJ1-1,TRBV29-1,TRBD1,TGCAGCGCAGCAACAGGGGGCGACACTGAAGCTTTCTTT,CSAATGGDTEAFF
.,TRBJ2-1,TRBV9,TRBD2,TGTGCCAGCAGTGTTCGAGCGGGGGGCGAGCAGTTCTTC,CASSVRAGGEQFF
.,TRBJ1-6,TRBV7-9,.,TGTGCCAGCAGCTTCGCGACATCCTATAATTCACCCCTCCACTTT,CASSFATSYNSPLHF
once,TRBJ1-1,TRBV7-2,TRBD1,TGTGCCAGCAGCCAAATAGGGGGACAGGGAACTGAAGCTTTCTTT,CASSQIGGQGTEAFF
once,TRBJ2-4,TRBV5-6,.,TGTGCCAGCAGCTTGTCTCTAGCCAAAAACATTCAGTACTTC,CASSLSLAKNIQYF
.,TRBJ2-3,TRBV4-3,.,TGCGCCAGCAGCCAAGAGGGGCGCGCAGATACGCAGTATTTT,CASSQEGRADTQYF
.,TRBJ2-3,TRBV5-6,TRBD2,TGTGCCAGCAGCCCGGCTAGCGGGGGGGATACGCAGTATTTT,CASSPASGGDTQYF
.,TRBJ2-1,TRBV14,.,TGTGCCAGCAGCCAACTTACGACAGGAGACTCCTACAATGAGCAGTTCTTC,CASSQLTTGDSYNEQFF
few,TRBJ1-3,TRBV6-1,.,TGTGCCAGCAGTGAAAAGGACTTCTCCATATATTTT,CASSEKDFSIYF
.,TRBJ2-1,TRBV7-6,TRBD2,TGTGCCAGCACCCCCATAGCGGGGGGTTACAATGAGCAGTTCTTC,CASTPIAGGYNEQFF
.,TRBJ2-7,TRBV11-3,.,TGTGCCAGCAGCCCCCCTGACAGTCCCTACGAGCAGTACTTC,CASSPPDSPYEQYF
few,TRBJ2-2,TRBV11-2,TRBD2,TGTGCCAGCAGCCCTGGACTAGCGGGCACCGGGGAGCTGTTTTTT,CASSPGLAGTGELFF
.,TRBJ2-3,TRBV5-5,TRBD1,TGTGCCAGCAGCGACTCGACAGGGAGCACAGATACGCAGTATTTT,CASSDSTGSTDTQYF
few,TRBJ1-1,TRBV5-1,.,TGCGCCAGCAGCTTGGACGGGTCGACGAACACTGAAGCTTTCTTT,CASSLDGSTNTEAFF
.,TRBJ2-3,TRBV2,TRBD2,TGTGCCAGCAGTGAAGGTAGCGGGGGGTTGGAAGATACGCAGTATTTT,CASSEGSGGLEDTQYF
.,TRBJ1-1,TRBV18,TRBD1,TGTGCCAGCTCACCTCCAGACAGGGGAGCTTTCTTT,CASSPPDRGAFF
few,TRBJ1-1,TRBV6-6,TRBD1,TGTGCCACTACCGGGACAGGGTTTTACACTGAAGCTTTCTTT,CATTGTGFYTEAFF
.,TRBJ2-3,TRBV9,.,TGTGCCAGCAGCGTAGAAGGCAGACTACACACAGATACGCAGTATTTT,CASSVEGRLHTDTQYF
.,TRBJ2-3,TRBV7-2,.,TGTGCCAGCAGCGGAGCCCGGACAGATAGACAAGATACGCAGTATTTT,CASSGARTDRQDTQYF
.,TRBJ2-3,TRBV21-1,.,TGTGCCAGCAGCAAAGGTCCGCCCCGGGTCAGGGGGATGGTCACAGATACGCAGTATTTT,CASSKGPPRVRGMVTDTQYF
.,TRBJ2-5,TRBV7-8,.,TGTGCCAGCAGCTTAGCAGGTTTTAGCGGAGAGACCCAGTACTTC,CASSLAGFSGETQYF
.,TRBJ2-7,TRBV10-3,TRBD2,TGTGCCATCAGTGAGTTGGGTAGCGGGTCCCCCTCCTACGAGCAGTACTTC,CAISELGSGSPSYEQYF
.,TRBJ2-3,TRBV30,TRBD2,TGTGCCTGGAGTGTGGGGCGGGGGGGCCTGGATACGCAGTATTTT,CAWSVGRGGLDTQYF
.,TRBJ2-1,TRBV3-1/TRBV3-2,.,TGTGCCAGCAGCCCCCTACCCGGGACAACTTTTGGCAATGAGCAGTTCTTC,CASSPLPGTTFGNEQFF
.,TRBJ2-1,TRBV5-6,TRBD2,TGTGCCAGCAGCTTGCCTAGCGGGGGGGCCAGGTACAATGAGCAGTTCTTC,CASSLPSGGARYNEQFF
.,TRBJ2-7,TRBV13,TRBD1,TGTGCCAGCGGGGACAGCTACGAGCAGTACTTC,CASGDSYEQYF
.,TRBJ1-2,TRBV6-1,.,TGTGCCAGCAGTGAAGCGGGCCGCTACTATGGCTACACCTTC,CASSEAGRYYGYTF
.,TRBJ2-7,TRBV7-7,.,TGTGCCAGCAGCCTCTTTCAGGGCTACGAGCAGTACTTC,CASSLFQGYEQYF
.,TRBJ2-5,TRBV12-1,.,TGTGCCAGCAGCTTTGATTTGGGGGGGGCGACCCAGTACTTC,CASSFDLGGATQYF
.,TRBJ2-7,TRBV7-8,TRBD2,TGTGCCAGCAGCTCGCCCCCCCTAGGTAGCGGGGGGTTGGTCGAGCAGTACTTC,CASSSPPLGSGGLVEQYF
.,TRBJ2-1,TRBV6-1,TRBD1,TGTGCCAGCAGTGAATCTCTAGGGGGCGGTGAGCAGTTCTTC,CASSESLGGGEQFF
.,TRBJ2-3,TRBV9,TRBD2,TGTGCCAGCAGCCTCCCGGGGCAGCGGGGGGCAGATACGCAGTATTTT,CASSLPGQRGADTQYF
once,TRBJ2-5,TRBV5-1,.,TGCGCCAGCAGCACTACGACAGGACCAGAGACCCAGTACTTC,CASSTTTGPETQYF
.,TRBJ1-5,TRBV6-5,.,TGTGCCAGCAGTCTCCTATCTGATCAGCCCCAGCATTTT,CASSLLSDQPQHF
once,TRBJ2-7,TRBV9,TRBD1,TGTGCCAGCAGCGGGGGACAGGGATTCCACGAGCAGTACTTC,CASSGGQGFHEQYF
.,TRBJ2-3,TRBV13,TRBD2,TGTGCCAGCAGCCCCGGACTAGCGGGGCGGCAGTATTTT,CASSPGLAGRQYF
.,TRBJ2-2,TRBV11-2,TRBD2,TGTGCCAGCAGCTTCAGACGGGGGGGCCCCGGGGAGCTGTTTTTT,CASSFRRGGPGELFF
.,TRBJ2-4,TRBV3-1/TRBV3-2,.,TGTGCCAGCAGCCGCAGAGGGGGCGGGGTAGCCAAAAACATTCAGTACTTC,CASSRRGGGVAKNIQYF
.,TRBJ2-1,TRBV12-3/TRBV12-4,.,TGTGCCAGCAGGCAGGAAGATGAGCAGTTCTTC,CASRQEDEQFF
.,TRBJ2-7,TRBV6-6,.,TGTGCCAGCAAAAAACAGGGTTTGGATAGCCACGAGCAGTACTTC,CASKKQGLDSHEQYF